A single TCR beta chain is shown here with its context. Antigen: not known. The data were produced by immunoSEQ multiplex PCR, yet TCRdb's version contains in-frame clones alone and is incomplete. The sample yields about 190,000 clones, 80% to 85% seen once. The data are from a study of cytomegalovirus exposure and HLA in healthy donors. Germline V lookup: CDR1 LNHNV, CDR2 YYDKDF (reference sequence). CDR3 length equals 15 residues. The V and J ends lost 1 base and 4 bases, in that order; junction bases with no gene match: 2. Study conclusions and caveats: In vitro checks showed that a few CMV-associated chains really do target CMV antigens.

The receptor was derived from a woman between 18 and 29 years old in good health and CMV-seropositive. The sample consisted of PBMCs. The rearrangement uses TRBV15 and TRBJ2-3, with 10 bases matching TRBD2. The CDR3 region has the DNA TGTGCCACCAGCAGAGTAGCGGGGGGTCCAGATACGCAGTATTTT. Translated, it gives CATSRVAGGPDTQYF.